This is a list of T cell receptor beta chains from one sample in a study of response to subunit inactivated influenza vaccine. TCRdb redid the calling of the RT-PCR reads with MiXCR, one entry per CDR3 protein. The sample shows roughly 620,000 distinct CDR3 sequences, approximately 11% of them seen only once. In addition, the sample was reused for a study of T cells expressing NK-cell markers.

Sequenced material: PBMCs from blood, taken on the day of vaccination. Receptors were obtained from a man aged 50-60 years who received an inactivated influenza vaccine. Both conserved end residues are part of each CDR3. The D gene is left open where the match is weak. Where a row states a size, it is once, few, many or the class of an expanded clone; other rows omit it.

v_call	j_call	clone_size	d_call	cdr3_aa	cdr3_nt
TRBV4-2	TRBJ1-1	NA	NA	CASSRDRTSNTEAFF	TGTGCCAGCAGCCGGGATAGGACATCGAACACTGAAGCTTTCTTT
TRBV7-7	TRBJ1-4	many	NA	CASSFHLEKLFF	TGTGCTAGCAGCTTCCATCTTGAAAAACTGTTTTTT
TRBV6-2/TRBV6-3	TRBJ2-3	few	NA	CASRPHGTDTQYF	TGTGCCAGCAGGCCGCATGGGACAGATACGCAGTATTTT
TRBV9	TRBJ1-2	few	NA	CASSVARAPGGYTF	TGTGCCAGCAGCGTAGCTAGGGCACCGGGTGGCTACACCTTC
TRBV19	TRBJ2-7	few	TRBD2	CASSASGAYSYEQYF	TGTGCCAGTAGTGCGAGCGGGGCCTACTCCTACGAGCAGTACTTC
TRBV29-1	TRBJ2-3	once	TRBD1	CSVEDPQGNPTTDTQYF	TGCAGCGTTGAAGATCCACAGGGGAATCCTACCACAGATACGCAGTATTTT
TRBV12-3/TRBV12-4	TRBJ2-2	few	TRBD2	CASSLLAGSNTGELFF	TGTGCCAGCAGTCTCCTAGCGGGGTCGAACACCGGGGAGCTGTTTTTT
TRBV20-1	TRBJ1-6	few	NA	CSATTLTVYNSPLHF	TGCAGTGCTACGACCCTTACAGTGTATAATTCACCCCTCCACTTT
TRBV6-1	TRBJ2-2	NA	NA	CASTEGGDGELFF	TGTGCCAGCACCGAAGGGGGGGACGGGGAGCTGTTTTTT
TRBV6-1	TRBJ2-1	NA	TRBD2	CASSGQGRRGASGGIYNEQFF	TGTGCCAGCAGTGGCCAGGGGCGCAGGGGAGCTAGCGGGGGGATTTACAATGAGCAGTTCTTC
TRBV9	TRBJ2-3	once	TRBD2	CASSGGLAGGSDTQYF	TGTGCCAGCAGCGGCGGACTAGCGGGAGGCTCAGATACGCAGTATTTT
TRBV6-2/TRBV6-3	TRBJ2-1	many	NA	CASSVLGSSYNEQFF	TGTGCCAGCAGTGTTCTTGGGAGCTCCTACAATGAGCAGTTCTTC
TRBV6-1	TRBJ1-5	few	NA	CASSRRTGPPMEPQHF	TGTGCCAGCAGTCGAAGAACGGGTCCCCCAATGGAGCCCCAGCATTTT
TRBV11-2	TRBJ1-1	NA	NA	CASSPYRQAEAFF	TGTGCCAGCAGCCCATATAGACAGGCTGAAGCTTTCTTT
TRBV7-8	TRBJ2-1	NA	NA	CASSSKGGLSYNEQFF	TGTGCCAGCAGCTCTAAGGGGGGGCTTTCCTACAATGAGCAGTTCTTC
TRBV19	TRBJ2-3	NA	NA	CASRYYNTDTQYF	TGTGCCAGTAGATACTACAACACAGATACGCAGTATTTT
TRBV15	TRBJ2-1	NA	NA	CATRPPFF	TGTGCCACCCGCCCTCCGTTCTTC
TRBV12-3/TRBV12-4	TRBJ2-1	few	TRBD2	CASRGLAGEGSYNEQFF	TGTGCCAGCAGGGGACTAGCGGGAGAAGGATCCTACAATGAGCAGTTCTTC
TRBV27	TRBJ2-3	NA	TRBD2	CASSPRLAEGISLRDTQYF	TGTGCCAGCAGTCCCCGGCTAGCGGAAGGCATCTCCCTCCGGGATACGCAGTATTTT
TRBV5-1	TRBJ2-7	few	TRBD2	CASSLGRTSSYEQYF	TGCGCCAGCAGCCTCGGGAGGACGAGCTCCTACGAGCAGTACTTC
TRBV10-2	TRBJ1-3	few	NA	CASTSGNTIYF	TGCGCCAGCACCTCTGGAAACACCATATATTTT
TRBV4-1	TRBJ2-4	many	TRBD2	CASSQGSLTSDDIQYF	TGCGCCAGCAGCCAAGGTTCTCTGACTAGCGACGACATTCAGTACTTC
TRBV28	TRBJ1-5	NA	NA	CASSLWGRGSNQPQHF	TGTGCCAGCAGTTTGTGGGGACGGGGGAGCAATCAGCCCCAGCATTTT
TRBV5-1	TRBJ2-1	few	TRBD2	CASSAGLAGSREQFF	TGCGCCAGCAGCGCAGGACTAGCGGGATCGCGTGAGCAGTTCTTC
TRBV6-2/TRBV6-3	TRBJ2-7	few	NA	CASSYSQGYEQYF	TGTGCCAGCAGTTACAGCCAGGGGTACGAGCAGTACTTC
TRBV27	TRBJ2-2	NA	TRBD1	CASSLLGQESGELFF	TGTGCCAGCAGTTTATTGGGACAGGAATCCGGGGAGCTGTTTTTT
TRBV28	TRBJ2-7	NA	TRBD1	CASSVNRGISSYEQYF	TGTGCCAGCAGTGTAAACAGGGGAATTAGCTCCTACGAGCAGTACTTC
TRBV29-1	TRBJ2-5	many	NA	CSVEAVGDLQETQYF	TGCAGCGTTGAAGCTGTCGGGGACCTCCAAGAGACCCAGTACTTC
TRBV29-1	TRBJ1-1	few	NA	CSVKDGGRGTEAFF	TGCAGCGTCAAAGACGGGGGCAGGGGAACTGAAGCTTTCTTT